Presented here are 5 T cell receptor beta chains from one specimen sequenced in a study of CD8+ T cells in alopecia areata. Described treatment: oral pan-JAK inhibitor, 5-10 mg twice daily. After isolation, RNA underwent reverse transcription to generate cDNA as the sequencing template. Some clones are missing from TCRdb's copy, which holds only in-frame ones; the method was immunoSEQ multiplex PCR. The repertoire holds some 150,000 clones, with roughly 60% as singletons. The source was CD4+ T cells sorted from blood, collected between weeks 55 and 65, from a patient treated with tofacitinib. Receptor source: a human donor with alopecia areata.

The chain joins TRBV19 to TRBJ2-2, with D tentatively TRBD1 (5 bases). Per the germline V gene, CDR1 is LNHDA and CDR2 is SQIVND (reference sequence). CDR3 length: 17 residues. The V end was cut by 4 bases, the J end by 0 bases, with 15 bases between. The CDR3, as DNA: TGTGCCAGTAGTAATAGCCAGGGTGGGTCGAACACCGGGGAGCTGTTTTTT. As protein: CASSNSQGGSNTGELFF. The variable domain in full, with the rest retrieved from reference TRBV19 and TRBJ2-2, is DGGITQSPKYLFRKEGQNVTLSCEQNLNHDAMYWYRQDPGQGLRLIYYSQIVNDFQKGDIAEGYSVSREKKESFPLTVTSAQKNPTAFYLCASSNSQGGSNTGELFFGEGSRLTVL.

The V call is TRBV6-1, the J call TRBJ2-5; TRBD2 matches 8 bases. Germline values: CDR1 MNHNS, CDR2 SASEGT. The V segment lost 2 bases and the J segment 5 bases; nucleotides outside the gene matches: 13. CDR3 length: 17 residues. The CDR3 DNA reads as TGTGCCAGCAGTGAAAATCGTGGCCGGGGGGGCCGTGAGACCCAGTACTTC. Its protein product is CASSENRGRGGRETQYF.

The chain joins TRBV29-1 to TRBJ2-1; 15 positions match TRBD2. Germline V gene lookup returns CDR1 SQVTM and CDR2 ANQGSEA. This CDR3 has 14 residues. Trimming removed 6 bases from V and 6 bases from J; junction bases left unmatched: 3. The chain's CDR3 is CSVRGLAGGNEQFF. CDR3 in DNA: TGCAGCGTGAGGGGACTAGCGGGGGGCAATGAGCAGTTCTTC.

CDR3 residues: CASSGPRGEGNGYTF. The CDR3 DNA sequence: TGCGCCAGCAGTGGTCCCAGGGGAGAGGGGAATGGCTACACCTTC. The chain uses TRBV23-1 and TRBJ1-2; weak D call: TRBD1 (6 bases). TRBV23-1 is an ORF, and what it does is uncertain. The CDR3 contains 15 residues. Trimming removed 5 bases at V and 6 bases at J, with 19 bases between.

The chain joins TRBV30 to TRBJ2-6, with a possible D match to TRBD2 (5 bases). V lost 3 bases and J lost 0, with 12 bases in between. The germline CDR1 and CDR2 sequences are GTSNPN and SVGIG (reference sequence). The CDR3 runs to 16 residues. This CDR3 is CAWSEKRPSGANVLTF. CDR3 nucleotides: TGTGCCTGGAGCGAAAAGCGGCCCTCTGGGGCCAACGTCCTGACTTTC.